The next 27 T cell receptor beta chains were all read from a single sample in a study of identical twins. Using its own MiXCR run on the 5' RACE reads, TCRdb lists one record per CDR3 protein. The top ten clones hold approximately 3.6% of a sample with 200,000 to 250,000 distinct CDR3 sequences, roughly 7% of them seen once. This sample also belongs to another study, concerning yellow fever vaccine responses in identical twins.

Material for sequencing was memory (CD45RO+) T cells sorted from blood. Receptors originate from a woman younger than 35 in good health.

Ten or more counts support this clonotype. J is TRBJ1-2 and V is TRBV9, with 7 positions matching TRBD1. CDR1 SGDLS and CDR2 YYNGEE come from the germline V gene. Unmatched junction bases numbered 7, after V lost 4 bases and J lost 1 base. This CDR3 spans 15 amino acids. The CDR3 loop reads CASSSRRDSNYGYTF. The CDR3 DNA reads as TGTGCCAGCAGCTCCCGCCGGGACAGTAACTATGGCTACACCTTC.

This clonotype was found many times. The chain has TRBV7-3 and TRBJ2-1, with 8 bases fitting TRBD2. CDR1 is SGHTA and CDR2 is FQGTGA in the germline V gene. V shed 1 base and J 9 bases; nucleotides not matched to a gene: 8. This CDR3 region has 15 residues. The CDR3 protein is CASSLMVSGMVEQFF. In DNA, the CDR3 is TGTGCCAGCAGCTTAATGGTTAGCGGGATGGTTGAGCAGTTCTTC.

In this sample, this clonotype turned up many times. This chain uses TRBV6-1 with TRBJ2-1; possible D gene TRBD1, 8 bases. Germline loops: CDR1 MNHNS, CDR2 SASEGT. This CDR3 contains 15 residues. The V and J ends lost 1 base and 6 bases respectively, with 13 bases between them. CDR3 DNA sequence: TGTGCCAGCAGTGAAGGGACAGGGAGGGGCAATGAGCAGTTCTTC. Its protein product is CASSEGTGRGNEQFF.

This clonotype was counted many times. The V call is TRBV3-1, the J call TRBJ2-2; 9 positions agree with TRBD1. The CDR3 is 15 residues long. V shed 4 bases, J shed 7 bases, and the junction held 7 bases outside the gene matches. Germline V gene sequence: CDR1 LGHDT, CDR2 YNNKEL (reference sequence). Here the CDR3 DNA reads TGTGCCAGCAGCCTGGGACAGGGCTTGGGCGGGGAGCTGTTTTTT. Protein product: CASSLGQGLGGELFF.

This clonotype was seen a handful of times. Germline is not matched at one junction end, which may reflect a read error. The gene calls are TRBV10-3 and TRBJ2-7; the D is unclear. This CDR3 is 14 amino acids long. Per the germline V gene, CDR1 is ENHRY and CDR2 is SYGVKD. CDR3: CAIGPLVGSYERYF. The CDR3 nucleotides are TGTGCCATCGGGCCCCTCGTGGGCTCCTACGAGCGGTACTTC.

This clonotype was observed at least ten times. The chain links TRBV20-1 to TRBJ2-1; D is unresolved. CDR1 is DFQATT, CDR2 SNEGSKA, per germline (reference sequence). The CDR3 is 12 amino acids. V lost 2 bases to trimming and J lost 8 bases, with 10 bases between them. CDR3 nucleotide sequence: TGCAGTGCTAGACCTTTGTACGATGAGCAGTTCTTC. Its protein product is CSARPLYDEQFF.

This clonotype was seen repeatedly, ten times or more. J is TRBJ2-1 and V is TRBV20-1; TRBD2 agrees at 7 bases. Germline V gene data show CDR1 as DFQATT and CDR2 as SNEGSKA (reference sequence). The CDR3 is 16 amino acids. With 1 base clipped from V and 8 bases from J, the junction kept 14 bases outside the gene matches. The CDR3 sequence: CSARGPTSPNLDEQFF. The CDR3, as DNA: TGCAGTGCTAGAGGTCCGACTAGCCCAAACCTCGATGAGCAGTTCTTC.

Concerning this clonotype itself: Relative to the germline gene, one junction end is altered; a read error may explain this. This chain connects TRBV2 to TRBJ2-7; 11 bases align to TRBD1. This CDR3 is 15 amino acids long. Germline V lookup: CDR1 SNHLY, CDR2 FYNNEI. The chain's CDR3 is CASCERTGGFYEQYF. CDR3 nucleotide sequence: TGTGCCAGCTGTGAAAGGACAGGGGGCTTCTACGAGCAGTACTTC.

The sample holds a few counts of this clonotype. The genes are TRBV3-1 and TRBJ2-2, with 10 positions matching TRBD2. CDR1 and CDR2 (germline): LGHDT, YNNKEL (reference sequence). With 11 bases clipped from V and 5 bases from J, the junction kept 8 bases outside the gene matches. The CDR3 extends over 14 amino acids. CDR3 sequence: CAVTGTSVTGELFF. DNA for the CDR3: TGTGCCGTAACCGGGACTAGCGTTACCGGGGAGCTGTTTTTT.

This clonotype has ten or more counts. This rearrangement joins TRBV21-1 to TRBJ2-1. TRBV21-1 represents a pseudogene. This CDR3 has 15 residues. The DNA for the CDR3 is TGTGCCAGCAGCACAGTAGGAGCGACTCACAATGAGCAGTTCTTC. Its protein is CASSTVGATHNEQFF.

This clonotype was recorded a few times. This chain connects TRBV3-1 to TRBJ1-3; TRBD1 might be the D (6 bases). V was shortened by 3 bases and J by 4 bases, with 10 bases between the two germline ends. Germline CDR1 reads LGHDT; CDR2 reads YNNKEL (reference sequence). The CDR3 covers 14 residues. The CDR3 sequence: CASSHETGGNTIYF. The CDR3 coding sequence is TGTGCCAGCAGCCATGAGACAGGAGGAAACACCATATATTTT. The complete variable domain, with remaining parts taken from reference TRBV3-1 and TRBJ1-3, reads DTAVSQTPKYLVTQMGNDKSIKCEQNLGHDTMYWYKQDSKKFLKIMFSYNNKELIINETVPNRFSPKSPDKAHLNLHINSLELGDSAVYFCASSHETGGNTIYFGEGSWLTVV.

The sample holds many counts of this clonotype. J is TRBJ1-2 and V is TRBV14; D gene uncertain. This CDR3 contains 13 residues. Germline CDR1 is SGHDN and CDR2 is FVKESK. Trimming took off 3 bases at V and 3 bases at J, with 8 bases between the two ends. This CDR3 reads CASSQSQDYGYTF. The CDR3, as DNA: TGTGCCAGCAGCCAGTCGCAGGACTATGGCTACACCTTC.

The DNA for the CDR3 is TGTGCCAGCAGTGATGTGACAGCCAAATACGAGCAGTACTTC. This translates into CASSDVTAKYEQYF. This chain connects TRBV2 to TRBJ2-7; TRBD1 might be the D (5 bases). The V end lost 3 bases, the J end lost 4 bases, and 13 bases lay between the germline ends. The CDR3 has 14 amino acids. Germline V gives CDR1 SNHLY, CDR2 FYNNEI. Combining the CDR3 with reference TRBV2 and TRBJ2-7 gives the whole variable domain EPEVTQTPSHQVTQMGQEVILRCVPISNHLYFYWYRQILGQKVEFLVSFYNNEISEKSEIFDDQFSVERPDGSNFTLKIRSTKLEDSAMYFCASSDVTAKYEQYFGPGTRLTVT.

There are many counts of this clonotype. The V call is TRBV12-3 or TRBV12-4, the J call TRBJ1-2; D is unresolved. Trimming cost V 1 base and J 4 bases, with 7 bases left between them. The CDR3 contains 13 residues. CDR3 residues: CASSLGEVYGYTF. Here the CDR3 DNA reads TGTGCCAGCAGTTTAGGTGAAGTCTATGGCTACACCTTC.

This clonotype occurred many times. The chain carries TRBV24-1 and TRBJ1-5, with no clear D. V lost 3 bases, J lost 3 bases, and 8 bases lay in between. Looked up from germline, CDR1 is KGHDR and CDR2 is SFDVKD. The CDR3 sequence is 14 residues long. CDR3: CATSDIGPNQPQHF. The CDR3 nucleotides read TGTGCCACCAGTGATATTGGACCCAATCAGCCCCAGCATTTT.

Ten or more counts support this clonotype. V is TRBV11-2 and J is TRBJ2-5; D not certain. The CDR3 loop spans 14 amino acids. The ends were cut back, 1 base at V and 2 bases at J, with 8 bases in the middle. The germline CDR1 and CDR2 sequences are SGHAT and FQNNGV. CDR3 loop: CASSLVVRQETQYF. The CDR3, as DNA: TGTGCCAGCAGCTTAGTCGTCAGACAAGAGACCCAGTACTTC. The full variable domain, rest sourced from reference TRBV11-2 and TRBJ2-5, is EAGVAQSPRYKIIEKRQSVAFWCNPISGHATLYWYQQILGQGPKLLIQFQNNGVVDDSQLPKDRFSAERLKGVDSTLKIQPAKLEDSAVYLCASSLVVRQETQYFGPGTRLLVL.

This clonotype was seen ten or more times. V usage is TRBV28 and J usage is TRBJ2-7, with D tentatively TRBD2 (7 bases). Between the trimmed V and J ends, which lost 3 bases and 2 bases, there was a span of 11 bases. This CDR3 contains 14 residues. CDR1 MDHEN and CDR2 SYDVKM come from the germline V gene. The CDR3: CASSLGRGAYEQYF. The CDR3, as DNA: TGTGCCAGCAGTTTGGGGAGGGGGGCCTACGAGCAGTACTTC. Full variable domain (remainder filled in from reference TRBV28 and TRBJ2-7): DVKVTQSSRYLVKRTGEKVFLECVQDMDHENMFWYRQDPGLGLRLIYFSYDVKMKEKGDIPEGYSVSREKKERFSLILESASTNQTSMYLCASSLGRGAYEQYFGPGTRLTVT.

The gene calls are TRBV5-7 and TRBJ2-7, with 9 bases fitting TRBD1. TRBV5-7 falls under the ORF class, with uncertain function. This CDR3 has 14 amino acids. V dropped 4 bases and J dropped 2; count of bases not matched to a gene: 4. This chain's CDR3 is CASSTWTGAYEQYV. CDR3 DNA: TGTGCCAGCAGCACCTGGACAGGGGCCTACGAGCAGTACGTC.

This clonotype appeared many times. The rearrangement uses TRBV29-1 and TRBJ2-2; a weak D match, TRBD2 (6 bases). The CDR3 runs to 13 residues. Germline CDR1 is SQVTM and CDR2 is ANQGSEA. V lost 4 bases and J 4 bases, leaving 10 bases between the germline ends. The CDR3 region is CSVVVGGTGELFF. DNA for the CDR3: TGCAGCGTTGTCGTCGGGGGCACCGGGGAGCTGTTTTTT.

This clonotype was seen repeatedly, ten times or more. This chain connects TRBV20-1 to TRBJ2-1, with unresolved D. V gave up 0 bases and J gave up 6 bases, with 12 bases separating them. Germline-derived CDR1 and CDR2 are DFQATT and SNEGSKA (reference sequence). The CDR3 has 14 amino acids. This CDR3 is CSARDRVGLNEQFF. The CDR3 DNA is TGCAGTGCTAGAGATCGGGTAGGGCTCAATGAGCAGTTCTTC.

This clonotype was detected a few times. The chain employs TRBV10-3 and TRBJ2-1, with a weak D call TRBD1 (5 bases). Germline CDR1 ENHRY, CDR2 SYGVKD. The CDR3 length is 11 residues. With 10 bases removed from V and 4 bases from J, the gap between germline ends came to 8 bases. This CDR3 reads CATGQYNEQFF. Here the CDR3 DNA reads TGTGCCACCGGACAATACAATGAGCAGTTCTTC.

The chain carries TRBV7-7 and TRBJ2-1; 12 nucleotides line up with TRBD2. The V gene's germline CDR1 is SSHAT and CDR2 FNYEAQ (reference sequence). This CDR3 region has 15 residues. J gave up 7 bases and V 5 bases, and 6 bases lay outside the gene matches. CDR3 sequence (DNA): TGTGCCAGCAGCACTCTAGCGGGAGGGGGGAATGAGCAGTTCTTC. Translation gives CASSTLAGGGNEQFF.

This clonotype was detected only a few times. The CDR3, as DNA: TGTGCCAGCAGCCAATTATCGGGGACTAGCACAGATACGCAGTATTTT. Translation: CASSQLSGTSTDTQYF. The J gene is TRBJ2-3, the V gene TRBV14, with TRBD2 as a possible D gene (6 bases). The germline gives CDR1 SGHDN, CDR2 FVKESK. The CDR3 totals 16 residues. V was shortened by 2 bases and J by 0 bases, with 12 bases between the two germline ends.

This chain joins TRBV20-1 and TRBJ2-7, with 9 bases aligning to TRBD1. This CDR3 is 15 amino acids long. Per germline, CDR1 DFQATT and CDR2 SNEGSKA (reference sequence). The CDR3 loop is CCARKGGTGSSEQYV. DNA of the CDR3: TGCTGTGCTAGGAAGGGGGGGACAGGGAGTTCCGAGCAGTACGTC.

V gene TRBV12-3 or TRBV12-4 combines with J gene TRBJ2-2; D possibly corresponds to TRBD2 (5 bases). This CDR3 has 17 amino acids. Between the trimmed V and J ends, which lost 3 bases and 7 bases, there was a span of 21 bases. The CDR3 bases are TGTGCCAGCAGTTTCTCAACGTCTAGCACCCTGAGCGGGGAGCTGTTTTTT. This encodes CASSFSTSSTLSGELFF.

V usage is TRBV7-2 and J usage is TRBJ2-1; D perhaps matches TRBD2 (6 bases). CDR3 length: 13 residues. V was clipped by 7 bases and J by 6 bases, with 13 bases between them. Germline V gene lookup returns CDR1 SGHTA and CDR2 FQGNSA. CDR3 DNA sequence: TGTGCCAGCAACCGGGAGCGTGGCAATGAGCAGTTCTTC. Encoded protein: CASNRERGNEQFF.

Ten or more counts support this clonotype. V usage is TRBV25-1 and J usage is TRBJ2-5, with D perhaps matching TRBD1 or TRBD2 (6 bases each). Looked up from germline, CDR1 is MGHDK and CDR2 is SYGVNS. The CDR3 is 14 residues long. Deletions cut 1 base from V and 5 bases from J, with 11 bases between. DNA for the CDR3: TGTGCCAGCAGTGAATCTAGGGGGGCTGAGACCCAGTACTTC. Protein sequence: CASSESRGAETQYF.